Sequencing of this T cell receptor (beta chain) was carried out in a study of shared clonotypes between healthy human individuals. Overall study context: For every donor, three CD4 naive, three CD4 memory, two CD8 naive and one CD8 memory plates were used.

A word on this clone: The antigen is undetermined. Only one base separates this from a far larger clonotype, so it likely reflects a read error. Within the sample, other DNA sequences also encode this same CDR3.

In the authors' workflow: Filtering of immunoSEQ junctional sequences could not match full-length read filtering. Some clones are missing from TCRdb's copy, which holds only in-frame ones; the method was immunoSEQ multiplex PCR. The D gene and trimming were derived from the DNA, and the V and J assignments and clone size from that table. The table shows over a million clones, with about 80% occurring only once. Study observations and caveats: Sorted-subset sequencing, rarefaction showed, was incomplete despite large depth. Non-shared clonotypes had lower generation probabilities than clonotypes shared by all four sorted-subset donors.

Germline V gene data show CDR1 as SGHRS and CDR2 as YFSETQ. The CDR3 has 13 amino acids. V was pared by 4 bases and J by 0 bases, with 7 bases between. Material: memory CD4+ T cells from PBMCs. Subset meaning: CD45RA-negative fraction. The TCR originated in a man aged 18 to 30 in good health. Some clones in this sample may be carry-over from other donors' samples. The chain has TRBV5-1 and TRBJ1-1, with D hard to call. DNA for the CDR3: TGCGCCAGCAGCGCGGGGATGAACACTGAAGCTTTCTTT. Protein: CASSAGMNTEAFF. The full variable domain, completed using reference TRBV5-1 and TRBJ1-1, is KAGVTQTPRYLIKTRGQQVTLSCSPISGHRSVSWYQQTPGQGLQFLFEYFSETQRNKGNFPGRFSGRQFSNSRSEMNVSTLELGDSALYLCASSAGMNTEAFFGQGTRLTVV.